Described below is a single T cell receptor (beta chain) sequence and its context. Its antigen remains unidentified. TCRdb keeps only in-frame clones here, not all; method: immunoSEQ multiplex PCR. Found here are 80,000 or so clones, 85% of them singletons; the top ten hold around 1.8%. The data were taken from a study of OX40 agonist ivuxolimab in advanced cancers. The CDR3 is made up of 17 amino acids. V lost 5 bases to trimming and J lost 7 bases; unmatched junction nucleotides: 9. Germline CDR1 and CDR2: SGHTA and FQGTGA. Whole-study results and caveats: Also showing low normalized T-cell clonal expansion were some of the nonresponders. Dose levels from 0.1 to 3.0 mg/kg saw CD4+ and CD8+ blood T cells expand clonally by week 6. Averaged across samples, CD8+ T cells carried more expanded clones than CD4+ did.

The source of this sequence is an adult with an advanced solid tumor such as melanoma, head and neck, liver or kidney cancer. This material consisted of CD4+ or CD8+ T cells sorted from blood, taken in a trial of the OX40 agonist ivuxolimab. J is TRBJ1-6 and V is TRBV7-3; 12 bases align to TRBD1. This CDR3 reads CASSLNSGTGGNSPLHF. The CDR3 nucleotides are TGTGCCAGCAGCCTCAATTCCGGGACAGGGGGCAATTCACCCCTCCACTTT. Full variable domain (rest looked up from reference TRBV7-3 and TRBJ1-6): GAGVSQTPSNKVTEKGKYVELRCDPISGHTALYWYRQSLGQGPEFLIYFQGTGAADDSGLPNDRFFAVRPEGSVSTLKIQRTERGDSAVYLCASSLNSGTGGNSPLHFGNGTRLTVT.